One and the same sample provided the 14 T cell receptor beta chains below, sequenced in a study of blood T cell repertoires in COVID-19. Clones were sequenced by immunoSEQ multiplex PCR, and TCRdb holds only the in-frame ones, with some missing. The sample comprises hundreds of thousands of clones, roughly 90% of which are singletons, and 1.4% rests with the top ten. Specimen: peripheral blood. Every receptor here comes from a woman aged 30 to 39 with active or convalescent COVID-19.

The chain has TRBV6-6 and TRBJ1-3; D gene ambiguous. This CDR3 is built from 13 residues. Trimming took 8 bases from V and 0 from J, leaving 8 bases between them. Germline loops: CDR1 MNHNY, CDR2 SVGAGI (reference sequence). The CDR3 protein is CASARSSGNTIYF. The DNA for the CDR3 is TGTGCCAGCGCACGGAGCTCTGGAAACACCATATATTTT.

The rearrangement links TRBV6-1 to TRBJ2-2; TRBD2 might be the D (5 bases). V was shortened by 0 bases and J by 6 bases, with 14 bases between the two germline ends. This CDR3 spans 16 amino acids. Per the germline V gene, CDR1 is MNHNS and CDR2 is SASEGT. DNA for the CDR3: TGTGCCAGCAGTGAAGCGTCGGCGCTAGCCGCCGGGGAGCTGTTTTTT. This translates into CASSEASALAAGELFF.

CDR3 protein: CASSQNRDRTNYGYTF. As DNA, the CDR3 is TGTGCCAGCTCACAAAACCGGGACAGGACAAACTATGGCTACACCTTC. The rearrangement links TRBV18 to TRBJ1-2; 8 bases match TRBD1. Trimming at V came to 4 bases and at J to 2 bases, leaving 9 bases not matched to a gene. CDR1 KGHSH and CDR2 LQKENI come from the germline V gene. The CDR3 is 16 amino acids.

This rearrangement joins TRBV5-1 to TRBJ2-1, with TRBD2 identical over 12 bases. Trimming removed 0 bases from V and 12 bases from J; junction bases left unmatched: 7. CDR3 length equals 15 residues. The germline V gene encodes CDR1 SGHRS and CDR2 YFSETQ. The CDR3 DNA sequence: TGCGCCAGCAGCTTGGGACTAGCGGGGGAGGTGGGGCAGTTCTTC. This encodes CASSLGLAGEVGQFF.

The chain employs TRBV5-5 and TRBJ1-5; D gene ambiguous. Between the trimmed V and J ends, which lost 1 base and 5 bases, there was a span of 10 bases. CDR1 SGHKS and CDR2 YYEKEE come from the germline V gene (reference sequence). The CDR3 totals 14 residues. The DNA for the CDR3 is TGTGCCAGCAGCTTGCCGGGATTACATCAGCCCCAGCATTTT. Its translation: CASSLPGLHQPQHF.

The chain carries TRBV7-2 and TRBJ2-7, with 7 positions matching TRBD2. The V gene end was trimmed by 1 base and the J gene end by 2 bases; junction bases not matched to a gene: 2. The CDR3 sequence is 14 residues long. Germline V gene data show CDR1 as SGHTA and CDR2 as FQGNSA. CDR3 amino acids: CASSLVGTTYEQYF. The CDR3, as DNA: TGTGCCAGCAGCTTAGTAGGGACTACCTACGAGCAGTACTTC.

This clone was counted once. V is TRBV5-1 and J is TRBJ2-7; TRBD2 aligns across 7 bases. CDR3 length equals 17 residues. Germline assignment: CDR1 SGHRS and CDR2 YFSETQ. Trimming cost V 4 bases and J 4 bases; bases outside gene matches: 17. The CDR3 DNA is TGCGCCAGCAGCACCGTCGGCAGGGAGGGCATTTCTTACGAGCAGTACTTC. Amino acid sequence: CASSTVGREGISYEQYF.

This clone was seen only a few times. V gene TRBV10-3 combines with J gene TRBJ1-5, with no clear D. This CDR3 spans 14 amino acids. Trimming shortened V by 0 bases and J by 6 bases, and 9 bases separated the two germline ends. Looked up from germline, CDR1 is ENHRY and CDR2 is SYGVKD. The CDR3 coding sequence is TGTGCCATCAGTGAGTCAAGGAGTGGTCAGCCCCAGCATTTT. It yields the protein CAISESRSGQPQHF.

This clone turned up a few times. V usage is TRBV2 and J usage is TRBJ2-7; perhaps TRBD2 as D (5 bases). V dropped 1 base and J dropped 6 bases, with 13 bases sitting between them. Germline V gene sequence: CDR1 SNHLY, CDR2 FYNNEI. CDR3 length: 14 residues. CDR3 DNA sequence: TGTGCCAGCAGTGAAGGACTAATTCGGGTCGAGCAGTACTTC. Its translation: CASSEGLIRVEQYF.

V gene TRBV7-2 combines with J gene TRBJ1-5; 8 bases are shared with TRBD1. The CDR3 loop spans 15 amino acids. CDR1 and CDR2 (germline): SGHTA, FQGNSA. V lost 3 bases, J lost 1 base, and 2 bases stayed unmatched. The CDR3: CASSFRQGSNQPQHF. CDR3 DNA: TGTGCCAGCAGCTTCCGACAGGGGAGCAATCAGCCCCAGCATTTT.

This chain joins TRBV11-2 and TRBJ1-2, with 7 nucleotides matching TRBD1. The CDR3 sequence is 13 residues long. The V gene end was trimmed by 6 bases and the J gene end by 6 bases; junction bases not matched to a gene: 7. CDR1 is SGHAT and CDR2 is FQNNGV in the germline V gene. Here the CDR3 DNA reads TGTGCCAGCAGTTCCGACAGGGAAAATGGCTACACCTTC. The encoded protein is CASSSDRENGYTF.

This chain links TRBV5-1 with TRBJ2-3, with 13 positions matching TRBD2. This CDR3 spans 14 amino acids. Per germline, CDR1 SGHRS and CDR2 YFSETQ. Trimming took 3 bases from V and 9 from J; bases not matched to a gene: 4. DNA for the CDR3: TGCGCCAGCAGCTCCGGACTAGCGGGGGACACGCAGTATTTT. Translated: CASSSGLAGDTQYF.

The rearrangement links TRBV29-1 to TRBJ2-5; D not certain. The V and J ends lost 4 bases and 5 bases respectively, with 11 bases between them. CDR1 and CDR2 from the germline V gene are SQVTM and ANQGSEA. The CDR3 is made up of 12 amino acids. Here the CDR3 reads CSVAPTGETQYF. DNA of the CDR3: TGCAGCGTTGCCCCGACCGGGGAGACCCAGTACTTC.

The genes are TRBV27 and TRBJ2-7; 7 nucleotides line up with TRBD2. The length of the CDR3 is 15 residues. The V gene end was trimmed by 5 bases and the J gene end by 2 bases; junction bases not matched to a gene: 9. CDR1 and CDR2 from the germline V gene are MNHEY and SMNVEV (reference sequence). The CDR3 DNA reads as TGTGCCAGCAGTACCTCCGGGACTACCCCCTACGAGCAGTACTTC. It encodes CASSTSGTTPYEQYF.